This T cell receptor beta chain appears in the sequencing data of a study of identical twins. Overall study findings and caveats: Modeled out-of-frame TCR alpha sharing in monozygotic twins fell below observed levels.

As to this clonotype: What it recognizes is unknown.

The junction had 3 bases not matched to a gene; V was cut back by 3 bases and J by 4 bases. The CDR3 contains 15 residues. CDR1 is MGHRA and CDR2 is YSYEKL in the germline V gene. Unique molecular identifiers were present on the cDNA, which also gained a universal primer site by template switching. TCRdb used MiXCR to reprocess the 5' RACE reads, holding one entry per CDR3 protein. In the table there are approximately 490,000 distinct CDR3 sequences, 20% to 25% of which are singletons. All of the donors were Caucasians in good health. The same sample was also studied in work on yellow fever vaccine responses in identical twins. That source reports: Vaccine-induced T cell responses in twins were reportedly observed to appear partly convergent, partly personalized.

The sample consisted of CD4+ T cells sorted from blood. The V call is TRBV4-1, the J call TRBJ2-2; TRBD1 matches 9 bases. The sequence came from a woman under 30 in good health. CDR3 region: CASSQAGQGTGELFF. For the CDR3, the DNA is TGCGCCAGCAGCCAGGCGGGACAGGGCACCGGGGAGCTGTTTTTT.